These 26 T cell receptor beta chains originate from one sample sequenced in a study of human T cells and chemical hapten exposure. TCRdb reanalysed the RACE reads using MiXCR and keeps one entry per CDR3 protein. The data hold tens of thousands of distinct CDR3 sequences, with about 8.9% observed a single time. This sample's time point: pre-sensitization, week 0. Treatment specified: therapeutic diphenylcyclopropenone sensitization with weekly scalp DPC. The specimen comprised whole blood, sampled in connection with sensitization to the hapten diphenylcyclopropenone (DPC). The receptor set was obtained from a woman aged 40 to 55 with alopecia areata. Some clones in this sample may be carry-over from other donors' samples.

In its sample, this clonotype was seen many times. The chain uses TRBV11-3 and TRBJ2-1; 10 bases map to TRBD2. The CDR3 has 15 amino acids. V was pared by 3 bases and J by 6 bases, with 5 bases of the junction left unmatched. Germline CDR1 and CDR2: SGHNT and YENEEA. DNA of the CDR3: TGTGCCAGCAGCTTCGGGACTAGCGACCCCAATGAGCAGTTCTTC. Protein: CASSFGTSDPNEQFF.

This clonotype was detected ten times or more. This chain joins TRBV12-3 or TRBV12-4 and TRBJ2-7, with 7 positions matching TRBD1. With 6 bases clipped from V and 9 bases from J, the junction kept 17 bases outside the gene matches. The CDR3 has 15 amino acids. The CDR3: CASRRRGGFFGSQYF. Here the CDR3 DNA reads TGTGCCAGCAGACGAAGAGGGGGCTTTTTCGGATCGCAGTACTTC.

The chain carries TRBV19 and TRBJ1-2; D uncertain. The CDR3 is 12 residues long. Trimming shortened V by 5 bases and J by 2 bases, and 6 bases separated the two germline ends. Germline values: CDR1 LNHDA, CDR2 SQIVND (reference sequence). The CDR3 region is CASSAQNYGYTF. The CDR3 bases are TGTGCCAGTAGTGCACAGAACTATGGCTACACCTTC. The full variable domain, its missing parts supplied by reference TRBV19 and TRBJ1-2, is DGGITQSPKYLFRKEGQNVTLSCEQNLNHDAMYWYRQDPGQGLRLIYYSQIVNDFQKGDIAEGYSVSREKKESFPLTVTSAQKNPTAFYLCASSAQNYGYTFGSGTRLTVV.

This clonotype has a count of ten or more. This chain links TRBV12-3 or TRBV12-4 with TRBJ2-6; no firm D call. CDR3 length: 13 residues. The V gene lost 6 bases and the J gene lost 4 bases, with 7 bases spanning the gap. The CDR3 DNA sequence: TGTGCCAGCAGGACCGGGGGGGCCAACGTCCTGACTTTC. Protein: CASRTGGANVLTF.

This clonotype was seen many times. The rearrangement joins TRBV20-1 to TRBJ1-5; D unresolved. This CDR3 is 14 amino acids long. Germline CDR1 and CDR2: DFQATT and SNEGSKA (reference sequence). The V gene lost 0 bases and the J gene lost 6 bases, with 12 bases spanning the gap. The chain's CDR3 is CSARDPAAAQPQHF. DNA of the CDR3: TGCAGTGCTAGAGACCCGGCAGCAGCTCAGCCCCAGCATTTT.

This clonotype was counted a few times. The V and J genes are TRBV18 and TRBJ2-5; D is perhaps TRBD2 (6 bases). V was clipped by 3 bases and J by 1 base, with 9 bases between them. Germline lookup yields CDR1 KGHSH and CDR2 LQKENI. The CDR3 is 14 residues long. The CDR3 sequence: CASSPLAPQETQYF. The CDR3 DNA follows: TGTGCCAGCTCACCCCTAGCGCCCCAAGAGACCCAGTACTTC.

This clonotype was seen only a few times. J is TRBJ2-1 and V is TRBV29-1, with D unclear. The CDR3 length is 14 residues. The V and J ends lost 3 bases and 9 bases respectively, with 18 bases between them. From germline, CDR1 is SQVTM and CDR2 ANQGSEA. CDR3 coding DNA: TGCAGCGTTGACTTCGGTACTGGGGATGGTGAGCAGTTCTTC. Translated: CSVDFGTGDGEQFF.

This clonotype was found a few times. The chain uses TRBV7-9 and TRBJ1-6, with D possibly matching TRBD1 (5 bases). Germline lookup yields CDR1 SEHNR and CDR2 FQNEAQ (reference sequence). CDR3 length: 13 amino acids. V was cut by 5 bases and J by 8 bases, with 10 bases left in between. For the CDR3, the DNA is TGTGCCAGCAGCCGGCCGGGGGATTCACCCCTCCACTTT. Its translation: CASSRPGDSPLHF.

This clonotype came up many times. The chain uses TRBV20-1 and TRBJ2-3; D is possibly TRBD1 (5 bases). V was clipped by 0 bases and J by 3 bases, with 13 bases between them. CDR3 length: 15 amino acids. CDR1 is DFQATT and CDR2 is SNEGSKA in the germline V gene (reference sequence). The CDR3 DNA reads as TGCAGTGCTAGAGATTCCCAGGCAGGGACAGATACGCAGTATTTT. This translates into CSARDSQAGTDTQYF.

This CDR3 reads CASTWEQNQPQHF. As DNA, the CDR3 is TGTGCCAGCACCTGGGAACAGAATCAGCCCCAGCATTTT. This chain links TRBV6-5 with TRBJ1-5; D is undetermined. Germline CDR1 and CDR2: MNHEY and SVGAGI. The CDR3 runs 13 residues. V was cut by 7 bases and J by 4 bases, with 11 bases left in between.

The chain employs TRBV5-4 and TRBJ2-7, with D perhaps TRBD1 or TRBD2 (6 bases each). Deletions cut 2 bases from V and 6 bases from J, with 12 bases between. Germline CDR1 is SGHNT and CDR2 is YYREEE (reference sequence). CDR3 length: 13 amino acids. CDR3 amino acids: CASSFGGRGEQYF. The CDR3 nucleotides read TGTGCCAGCAGCTTTGGGGGGCGCGGCGAGCAGTACTTC.

This clonotype was picked up many times. The V and J genes are TRBV7-9 and TRBJ1-5; D perhaps matches TRBD1 (5 bases). Deletions cut 3 bases from V and 0 bases from J, with 9 bases between. Germline V CDR1 and CDR2: SEHNR, FQNEAQ (reference sequence). This CDR3 is 15 amino acids long. The DNA of the CDR3 is TGTGCCAGCAGCTTGGGACTCAATAGCAATCAGCCCCAGCATTTT. Amino acid sequence: CASSLGLNSNQPQHF.

At least ten counts were recorded for this clonotype. V is TRBV7-2 and J is TRBJ1-3; 9 bases fit TRBD1. V trimming: 5 bases; J trimming: 0 bases; junction bases outside the gene matches: 2. There are 15 residues in the CDR3. Germline CDR1 is SGHTA and CDR2 is FQGNSA. The CDR3 DNA reads TGTGCCAGCAGCCCGACAGGGGGCTCTGGAAACACCATATATTTT. Translation: CASSPTGGSGNTIYF.

This clonotype was detected a few times. V and J are TRBV11-2 and TRBJ1-2, with 7 bases lining up with TRBD1. Germline values: CDR1 SGHAT, CDR2 FQNNGV. This CDR3 contains 14 residues. Unmatched junction bases numbered 2, after V lost 1 base and J lost 3 bases. The CDR3 DNA reads TGTGCCAGCAGCTTAGTCGGGACAGACTATGGCTACACCTTC. It codes for CASSLVGTDYGYTF.

V gene TRBV10-3 combines with J gene TRBJ2-3, with TRBD2 identical over 8 bases. V lost 7 bases and J lost 2; bases outside the gene matches: 8. The CDR3 covers 15 residues. Germline V gene lookup returns CDR1 ENHRY and CDR2 SYGVKD. The CDR3, as DNA: TGTGCCATCACGGGCCAGCGGGGGCCCACAGATACGCAGTATTTT. This gives the protein CAITGQRGPTDTQYF.

This clonotype came up a few times. This sequence joins TRBV12-3 or TRBV12-4 and TRBJ1-1; TRBD1 agrees at 7 bases. V trimming: 8 bases; J trimming: 7 bases; junction bases outside the gene matches: 7. CDR3 length: 12 amino acids. Here the CDR3 reads CASARQGYEAFF. Written as DNA, the CDR3 is TGTGCCAGCGCGAGACAGGGATATGAAGCTTTCTTT.

The sample holds many counts of this clonotype. The V and J genes are TRBV11-3 and TRBJ2-3; 11 nucleotides agree with TRBD2. V lost 5 bases to trimming and J lost 5 bases; unmatched junction nucleotides: 9. Per the germline V gene, CDR1 is SGHNT and CDR2 is YENEEA. The CDR3 is 16 residues long. The CDR3 DNA sequence: TGTGCCAGCAGCCAGAGGGCTAGCGGGGGGAGAGATACGCAGTATTTT. Its protein is CASSQRASGGRDTQYF.

In its sample, this clonotype was seen many times. This rearrangement joins TRBV4-3 to TRBJ2-5, with TRBD1 as a possible D gene (6 bases). CDR3 length equals 14 residues. V lost 1 base, J lost 10 bases, and 16 bases lay in between. Per the germline V gene, CDR1 is LGHNA and CDR2 is YSLEER. CDR3 in DNA: TGCGCCAGCAGCCAAGGAAGGGGGAGCGACCGCCAGTACTTC. Protein sequence: CASSQGRGSDRQYF.

This clonotype was counted at least ten times. The DNA of the CDR3 is TGTGCCAGCTCACCAATGGAGGTACGGAACACTGAAGCTTTCTTT. It yields the protein CASSPMEVRNTEAFF. The chain employs TRBV18 and TRBJ1-1; D is ambiguous. The V gene's germline CDR1 is KGHSH and CDR2 LQKENI. The V and J ends lost 2 bases and 1 base respectively, with 11 bases between them. The CDR3 is made up of 15 amino acids.

Here the CDR3 reads CASSRQGVRSGANVLTF. The CDR3 DNA reads as TGTGCCAGCAGTCGACAGGGGGTCCGCTCTGGGGCCAACGTCCTGACTTTC. The chain has TRBV6-5 and TRBJ2-6; 9 bases agree with TRBD1. This CDR3 has 17 residues. With V trimmed by 5 bases and J by 0 bases, 5 bases remained unmatched. The germline CDR1 and CDR2 sequences are MNHEY and SVGAGI.

The sample holds a few counts of this clonotype. In DNA, the CDR3 is TGTGCCATCAGTGAGTCGACTCGGGGATGGGACACCGGGGAGCTGTTTTTT. It encodes CAISESTRGWDTGELFF. The V gene is TRBV10-3, the J gene TRBJ2-2, with a possible D match to TRBD2 (5 bases). Germline assignment: CDR1 ENHRY and CDR2 SYGVKD. The CDR3 is 17 residues long. The V end lost 0 bases, the J end lost 3 bases, and 14 bases lay between the germline ends.

This clonotype came up many times. This chain uses TRBV7-9 with TRBJ2-3, with D hard to call. Trimming stripped 2 bases from V and 1 base from J, with 7 bases between. The germline V gene encodes CDR1 SEHNR and CDR2 FQNEAQ (reference sequence). There are 14 residues in the CDR3. The CDR3 protein is CASSLSLGTDTQYF. The CDR3 DNA is TGTGCCAGCAGCTTATCCCTTGGCACAGATACGCAGTATTTT.

The gene calls are TRBV5-1 and TRBJ2-1; 7 nucleotides align to TRBD1. From germline, CDR1 is SGHRS and CDR2 YFSETQ. This CDR3 contains 13 residues. Trimming at V came to 6 bases and at J to 6 bases, leaving 6 bases not matched to a gene. Written as DNA, the CDR3 is TGCGCCAGCACAAAGGGGGCCTCCAATGAGCAGTTCTTC. This codes for CASTKGASNEQFF.

The chain uses TRBV6-5 and TRBJ2-3, with 7 nucleotides matching TRBD2. The V gene end was trimmed by 1 base and the J gene end by 3 bases; junction bases not matched to a gene: 4. The germline V gene has CDR1 MNHEY and CDR2 SVGAGI. This CDR3 spans 15 amino acids. CDR3 region: CASSYFGGSTDTQYF. For the CDR3, the DNA is TGTGCCAGCAGTTACTTCGGGGGGTCAACAGATACGCAGTATTTT.

The table lists this clonotype with a few counts. The rearrangement links TRBV5-1 to TRBJ1-2; D uncertain. Germline loops: CDR1 SGHRS, CDR2 YFSETQ. Trimming took off 7 bases at V and 2 bases at J, with 12 bases between the two ends. The CDR3 is 13 amino acids. The CDR3 loop reads CASGREHNYGYTF. DNA for the CDR3: TGCGCCAGCGGGAGGGAACACAACTATGGCTACACCTTC.

On this clonotype itself: A read error is possible here, since a much larger clone lies one base away. This rearrangement joins TRBV10-3 to TRBJ2-7, with 9 nucleotides matching TRBD2. This CDR3 contains 14 residues. The germline CDR1 and CDR2 sequences are ENHRY and SYGVKD. In DNA form, the CDR3 reads TGTGCCATCAGACTCCCGGGACTAGCAACCGAGCAGCACTTC. Translating it yields CAIRLPGLATEQHF.